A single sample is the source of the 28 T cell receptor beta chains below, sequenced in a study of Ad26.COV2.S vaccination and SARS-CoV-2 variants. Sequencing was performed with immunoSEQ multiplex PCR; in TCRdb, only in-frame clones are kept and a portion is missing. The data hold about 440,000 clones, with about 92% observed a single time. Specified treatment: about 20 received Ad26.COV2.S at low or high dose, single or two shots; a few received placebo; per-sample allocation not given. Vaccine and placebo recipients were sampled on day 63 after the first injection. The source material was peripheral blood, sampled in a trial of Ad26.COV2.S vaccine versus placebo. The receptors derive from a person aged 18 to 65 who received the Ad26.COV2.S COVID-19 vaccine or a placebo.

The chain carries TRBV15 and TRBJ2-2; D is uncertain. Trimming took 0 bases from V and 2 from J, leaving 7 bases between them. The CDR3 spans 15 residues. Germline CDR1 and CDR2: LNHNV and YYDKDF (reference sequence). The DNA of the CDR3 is TGTGCCACCAGCAGAGACGATGATAACACCGGGGAGCTGTTTTTT. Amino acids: CATSRDDDNTGELFF.

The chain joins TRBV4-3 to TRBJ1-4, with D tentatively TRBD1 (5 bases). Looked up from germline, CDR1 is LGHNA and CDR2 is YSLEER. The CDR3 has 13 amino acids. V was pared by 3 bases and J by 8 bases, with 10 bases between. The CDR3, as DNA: TGCGCCAGCAGCCAGGGGACTTCGGAAAAACTGTTTTTT. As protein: CASSQGTSEKLFF.

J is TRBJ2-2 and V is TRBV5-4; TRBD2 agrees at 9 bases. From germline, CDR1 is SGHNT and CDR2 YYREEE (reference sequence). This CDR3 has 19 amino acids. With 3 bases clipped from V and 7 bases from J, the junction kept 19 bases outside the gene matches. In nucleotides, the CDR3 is TGTGCCAGCAGCTCCGATTTGGTAGCGGGAGTAGGAAGTAGCGGGGAGCTGTTTTTT. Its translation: CASSSDLVAGVGSSGELFF.

This chain's CDR3 is CAISEVARGGFEQFF. CDR3 nucleotides: TGTGCCATCAGTGAGGTGGCTAGGGGGGGCTTTGAGCAGTTCTTC. The V call is TRBV10-3, the J call TRBJ2-1; weak D call: TRBD2 (7 bases). CDR1 is ENHRY and CDR2 is SYGVKD in the germline V gene. V was shortened by 2 bases and J by 9 bases, with 17 bases between the two germline ends. The CDR3 has 15 residues.

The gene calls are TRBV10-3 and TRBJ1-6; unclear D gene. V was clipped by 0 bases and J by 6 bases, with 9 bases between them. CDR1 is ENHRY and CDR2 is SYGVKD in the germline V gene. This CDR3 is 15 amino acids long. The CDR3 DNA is TGTGCCATCAGTGAGTCCGTGGACTTTAATTCACCCCTCCACTTT. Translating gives CAISESVDFNSPLHF.

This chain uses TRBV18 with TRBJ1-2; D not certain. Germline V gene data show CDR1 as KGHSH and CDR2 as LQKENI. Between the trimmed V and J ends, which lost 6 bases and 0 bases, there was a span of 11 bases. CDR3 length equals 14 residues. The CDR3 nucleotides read TGTGCCAGCTCTACCGGGAGATCTAACTATGGCTACACCTTC. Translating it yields CASSTGRSNYGYTF.

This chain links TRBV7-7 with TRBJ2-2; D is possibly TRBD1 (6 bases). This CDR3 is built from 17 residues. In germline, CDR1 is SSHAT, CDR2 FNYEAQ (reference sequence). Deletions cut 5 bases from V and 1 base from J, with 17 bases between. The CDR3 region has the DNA TGTGCCAGCAGCCCTCCTCCGGGACACCTGAACACCGGGGAGCTGTTTTTT. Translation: CASSPPPGHLNTGELFF.

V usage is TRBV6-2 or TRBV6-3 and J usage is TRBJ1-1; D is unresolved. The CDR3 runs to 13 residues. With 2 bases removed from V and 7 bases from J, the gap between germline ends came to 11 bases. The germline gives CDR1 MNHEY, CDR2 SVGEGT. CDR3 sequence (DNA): TGTGCCAGCAGTTACGAACCGAGCCTTGAAGCTTTCTTT. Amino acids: CASSYEPSLEAFF.

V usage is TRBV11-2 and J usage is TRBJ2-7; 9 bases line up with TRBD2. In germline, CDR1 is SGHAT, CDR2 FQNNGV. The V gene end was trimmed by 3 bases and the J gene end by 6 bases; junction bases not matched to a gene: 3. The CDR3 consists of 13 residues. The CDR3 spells CASSLGLAREQYF. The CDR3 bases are TGTGCCAGCAGCTTGGGACTAGCTCGCGAGCAGTACTTC.

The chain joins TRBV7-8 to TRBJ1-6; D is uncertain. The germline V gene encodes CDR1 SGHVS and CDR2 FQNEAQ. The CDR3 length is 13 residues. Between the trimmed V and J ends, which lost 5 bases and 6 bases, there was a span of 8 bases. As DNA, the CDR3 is TGTGCCAGCAGCACGAATAGTAATTCACCCCTCCACTTT. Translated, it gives CASSTNSNSPLHF. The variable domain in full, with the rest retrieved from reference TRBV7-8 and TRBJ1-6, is GAGVSQSPRYKVAKRGQDVALRCDPISGHVSLFWYQQALGQGPEFLTYFQNEAQLDKSGLPSDRFFAERPEGSVSTLKIQRTQQEDSAVYLCASSTNSNSPLHFGNGTRLTVT.

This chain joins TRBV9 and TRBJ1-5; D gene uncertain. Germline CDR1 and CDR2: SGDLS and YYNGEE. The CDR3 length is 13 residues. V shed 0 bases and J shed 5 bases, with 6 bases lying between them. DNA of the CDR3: TGTGCCAGCAGCGTAGAGGCCCATCAGCCCCAGCATTTT. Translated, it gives CASSVEAHQPQHF.

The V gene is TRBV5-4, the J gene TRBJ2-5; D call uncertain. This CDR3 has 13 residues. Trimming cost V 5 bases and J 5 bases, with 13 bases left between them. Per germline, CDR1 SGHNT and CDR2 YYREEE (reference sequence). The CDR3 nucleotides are TGTGCCAGCAGTCTGGACCTCGGGGAGACCCAGTACTTC. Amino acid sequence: CASSLDLGETQYF.

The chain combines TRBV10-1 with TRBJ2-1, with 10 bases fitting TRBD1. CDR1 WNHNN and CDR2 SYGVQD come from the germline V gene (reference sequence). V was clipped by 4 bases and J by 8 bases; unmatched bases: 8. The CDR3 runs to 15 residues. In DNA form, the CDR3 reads TGCGCCAGCAGTGCCCGGGACAGGGGAAGACATGAGCAGTTCTTC. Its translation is CASSARDRGRHEQFF.

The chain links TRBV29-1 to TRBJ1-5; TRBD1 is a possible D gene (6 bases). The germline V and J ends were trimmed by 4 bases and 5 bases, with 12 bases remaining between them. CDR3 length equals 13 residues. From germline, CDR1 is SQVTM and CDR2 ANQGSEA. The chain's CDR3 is CSVAGRGDQPQHF. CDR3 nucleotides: TGCAGCGTTGCTGGCAGGGGTGATCAGCCCCAGCATTTT.

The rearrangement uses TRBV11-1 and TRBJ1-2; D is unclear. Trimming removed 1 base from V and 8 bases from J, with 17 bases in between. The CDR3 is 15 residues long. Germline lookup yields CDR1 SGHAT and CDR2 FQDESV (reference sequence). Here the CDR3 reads CASSLGPAQLGGYTF. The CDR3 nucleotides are TGTGCCAGCAGCTTAGGACCGGCTCAGTTGGGAGGCTACACCTTC. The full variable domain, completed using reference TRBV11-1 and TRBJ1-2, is EAEVAQSPRYKITEKSQAVAFWCDPISGHATLYWYRQILGQGPELLVQFQDESVVDDSQLPKDRFSAERLKGVDSTLKIQPAELGDSAMYLCASSLGPAQLGGYTFGSGTRLTVV.

Here the CDR3 reads CASSFLGQDGDTQYF. DNA for the CDR3: TGCGCCAGCAGCTTCTTGGGACAGGACGGAGATACGCAGTATTTT. The V gene is TRBV5-1, the J gene TRBJ2-3, with 8 bases lining up with TRBD1. This CDR3 has 15 residues. Losses at the gene ends were 2 bases for V and 5 bases for J; bases not matched to a gene: 7. From germline, CDR1 is SGHRS and CDR2 YFSETQ.

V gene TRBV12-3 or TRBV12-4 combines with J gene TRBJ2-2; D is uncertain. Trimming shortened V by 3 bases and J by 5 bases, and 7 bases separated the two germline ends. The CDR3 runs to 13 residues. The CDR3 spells CASSFTVTGELFF. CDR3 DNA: TGTGCCAGCAGTTTCACAGTGACCGGGGAGCTGTTTTTT.

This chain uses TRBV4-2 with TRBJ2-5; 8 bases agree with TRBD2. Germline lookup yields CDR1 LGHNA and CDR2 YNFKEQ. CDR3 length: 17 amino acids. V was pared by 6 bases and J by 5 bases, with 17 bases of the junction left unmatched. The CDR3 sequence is CASRGGHVGSGDETQYF. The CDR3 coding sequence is TGTGCCAGCAGAGGTGGACATGTGGGTAGCGGGGACGAGACCCAGTACTTC.

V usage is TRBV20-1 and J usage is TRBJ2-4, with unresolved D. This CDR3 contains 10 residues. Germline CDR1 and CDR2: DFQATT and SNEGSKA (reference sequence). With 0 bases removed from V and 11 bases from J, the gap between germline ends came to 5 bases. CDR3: CSARDEVQYF. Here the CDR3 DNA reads TGCAGTGCTAGAGACGAAGTTCAGTACTTC.

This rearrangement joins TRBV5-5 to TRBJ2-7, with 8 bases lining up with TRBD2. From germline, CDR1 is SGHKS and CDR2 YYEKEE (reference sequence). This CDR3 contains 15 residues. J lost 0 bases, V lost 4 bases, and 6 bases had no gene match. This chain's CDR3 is CASSPTSGGSYEQYF. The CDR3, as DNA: TGTGCCAGCAGCCCCACTAGCGGAGGCTCCTACGAGCAGTACTTC.

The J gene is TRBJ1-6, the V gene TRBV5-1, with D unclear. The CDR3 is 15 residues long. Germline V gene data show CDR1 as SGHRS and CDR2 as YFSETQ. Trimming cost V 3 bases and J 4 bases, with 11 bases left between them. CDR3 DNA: TGCGCCAGCAGCTCGGGTATTAAGTATAATTCACCCCTCCACTTT. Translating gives CASSSGIKYNSPLHF.

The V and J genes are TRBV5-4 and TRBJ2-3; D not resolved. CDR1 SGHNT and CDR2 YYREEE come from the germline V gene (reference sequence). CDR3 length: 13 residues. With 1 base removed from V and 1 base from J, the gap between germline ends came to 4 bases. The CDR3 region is CASSLTRTDTQYF. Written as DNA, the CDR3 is TGTGCCAGCAGCTTGACCCGCACAGATACGCAGTATTTT.

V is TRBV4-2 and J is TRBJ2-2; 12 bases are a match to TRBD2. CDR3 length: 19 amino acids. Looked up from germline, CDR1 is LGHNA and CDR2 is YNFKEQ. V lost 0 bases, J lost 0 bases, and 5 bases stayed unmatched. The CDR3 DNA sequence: TGTGCCAGCAGCCAAGATACACTAGCGGGAGGAGCGAACACCGGGGAGCTGTTTTTT. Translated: CASSQDTLAGGANTGELFF.

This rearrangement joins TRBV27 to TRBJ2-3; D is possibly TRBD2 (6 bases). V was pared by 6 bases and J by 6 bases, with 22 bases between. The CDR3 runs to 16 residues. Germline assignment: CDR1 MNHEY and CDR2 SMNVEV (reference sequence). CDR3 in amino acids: CASRGFGTEVLDTQYF. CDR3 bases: TGTGCCAGCAGGGGATTCGGGACTGAGGTCCTTGATACGCAGTATTTT.

The chain's CDR3 is CSEGPGANYGYTF. In nucleotides, the CDR3 is TGCAGCGAAGGGCCAGGGGCGAACTATGGCTACACCTTC. This chain connects TRBV29-1 to TRBJ1-2; D is perhaps TRBD1 (6 bases). CDR3 size: 13 residues. Trimming left V 7 bases short and J 2 bases short, with 14 bases between. Germline V gene lookup returns CDR1 SQVTM and CDR2 ANQGSEA.

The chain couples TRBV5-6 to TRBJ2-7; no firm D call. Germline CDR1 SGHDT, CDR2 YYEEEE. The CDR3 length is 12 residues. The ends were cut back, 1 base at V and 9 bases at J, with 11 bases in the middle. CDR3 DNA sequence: TGTGCCAGCAGCTTGCTCCCCGACGCGCAGTACTTC. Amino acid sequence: CASSLLPDAQYF.

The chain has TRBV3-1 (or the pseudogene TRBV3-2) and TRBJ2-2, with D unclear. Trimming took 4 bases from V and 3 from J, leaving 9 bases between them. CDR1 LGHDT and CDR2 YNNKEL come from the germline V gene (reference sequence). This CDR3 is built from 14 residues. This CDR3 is CASSPDSYTGELFF. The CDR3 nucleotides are TGTGCCAGCAGCCCCGACTCTTACACCGGGGAGCTGTTTTTT.

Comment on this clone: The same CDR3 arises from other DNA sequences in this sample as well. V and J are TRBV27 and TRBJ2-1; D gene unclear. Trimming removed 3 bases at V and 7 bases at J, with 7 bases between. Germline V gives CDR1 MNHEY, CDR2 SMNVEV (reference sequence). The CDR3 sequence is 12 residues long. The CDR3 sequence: CASSLSGNEQFF. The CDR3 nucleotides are TGTGCCAGCAGTTTGTCCGGGAATGAGCAGTTCTTC.